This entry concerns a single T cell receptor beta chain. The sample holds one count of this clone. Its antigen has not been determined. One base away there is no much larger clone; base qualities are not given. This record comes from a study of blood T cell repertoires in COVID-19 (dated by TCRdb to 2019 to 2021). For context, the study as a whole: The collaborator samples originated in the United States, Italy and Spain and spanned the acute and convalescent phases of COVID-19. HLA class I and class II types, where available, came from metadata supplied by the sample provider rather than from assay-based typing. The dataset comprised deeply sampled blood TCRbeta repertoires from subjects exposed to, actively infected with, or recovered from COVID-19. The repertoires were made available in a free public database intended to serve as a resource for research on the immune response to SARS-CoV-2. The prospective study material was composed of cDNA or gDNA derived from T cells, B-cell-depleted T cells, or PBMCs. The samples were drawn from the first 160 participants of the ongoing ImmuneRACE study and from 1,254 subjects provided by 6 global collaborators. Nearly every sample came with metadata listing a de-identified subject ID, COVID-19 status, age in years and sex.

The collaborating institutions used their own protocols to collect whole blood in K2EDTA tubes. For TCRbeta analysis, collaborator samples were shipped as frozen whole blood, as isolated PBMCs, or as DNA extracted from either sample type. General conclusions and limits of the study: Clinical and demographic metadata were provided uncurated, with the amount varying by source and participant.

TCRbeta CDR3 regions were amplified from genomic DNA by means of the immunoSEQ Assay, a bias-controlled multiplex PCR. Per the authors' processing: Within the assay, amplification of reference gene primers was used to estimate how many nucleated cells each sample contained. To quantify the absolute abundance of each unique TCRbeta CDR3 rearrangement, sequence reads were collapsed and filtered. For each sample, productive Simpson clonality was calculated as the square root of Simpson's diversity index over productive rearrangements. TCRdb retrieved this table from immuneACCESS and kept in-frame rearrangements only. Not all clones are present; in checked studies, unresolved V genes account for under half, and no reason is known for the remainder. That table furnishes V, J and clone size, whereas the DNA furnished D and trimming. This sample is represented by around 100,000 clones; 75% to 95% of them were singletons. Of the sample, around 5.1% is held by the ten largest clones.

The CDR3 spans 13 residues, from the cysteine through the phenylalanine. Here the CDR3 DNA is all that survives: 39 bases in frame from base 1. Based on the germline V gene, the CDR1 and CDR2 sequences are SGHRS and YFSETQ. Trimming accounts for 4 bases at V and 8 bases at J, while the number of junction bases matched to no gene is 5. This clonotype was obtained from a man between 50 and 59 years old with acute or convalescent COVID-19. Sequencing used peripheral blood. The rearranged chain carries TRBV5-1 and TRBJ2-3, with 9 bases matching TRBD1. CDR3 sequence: CASSEGTGTTQYF. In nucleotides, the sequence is TGCGCCAGCAGCGAGGGGACAGGGACTACGCAGTATTTT.